These 4 T cell receptor beta chains were all obtained from the same sample, sequenced in a study of neurological immune-mediated disorders. Time point given: longitudinal time-point 2. One entry per CDR3 protein, called by TCRdb with MiXCR from the 5' RACE reads. The profile covers 40,000 to 60,000 distinct CDR3 sequences, with about an eighth appearing a single time and under 5% taken by the ten largest. Sequencing was performed on PBMCs. These receptors all stem from a male donor with HTLV-1-associated myelopathy (HAM/TSP).

Many counts were recorded for this clonotype. The CDR3: CAIRGEGSEQYF. The CDR3 DNA reads as TGTGCCATCAGAGGTGAGGGCTCCGAGCAGTACTTC. The rearrangement uses TRBV10-3 and TRBJ2-7; tentative D call: TRBD2 (5 bases). V lost 6 bases and J lost 6, with 12 bases in between. CDR3 size: 12 residues. The germline V gene encodes CDR1 ENHRY and CDR2 SYGVKD.

The chain combines TRBV7-9 with TRBJ1-1; 7 bases align to TRBD1. Germline CDR1 SEHNR, CDR2 FQNEAQ (reference sequence). The CDR3 covers 15 residues. Losses at the gene ends were 3 bases for V and 5 bases for J; bases not matched to a gene: 9. This CDR3 reads CASSFGGYRGTEAFF. CDR3 coding DNA: TGTGCCAGCAGCTTTGGGGGGTACAGGGGAACTGAAGCTTTCTTT.

This clonotype was seen at least ten times. V gene TRBV5-1 combines with J gene TRBJ1-6; tentatively, D is TRBD1 (5 bases). The CDR3 runs 17 residues. The germline CDR1 and CDR2 sequences are SGHRS and YFSETQ. Trimming took 0 bases from V and 7 from J, leaving 17 bases between them. Written as DNA, the CDR3 is TGCGCCAGCAGCTTGGAATTACCAGGGACGGGGAATTCACCCCTCCACTTT. Its translation: CASSLELPGTGNSPLHF.

In this sample, this clonotype turned up a few times. An end of the junction differs from the germline gene, which may be a read error. The chain uses TRBV7-2 and TRBJ2-3; D gene uncertain. This CDR3 is built from 15 residues. CDR1 is SGHTA and CDR2 is FQGNSA in the germline V gene. CDR3 coding DNA: TGTGCTAGCAGCTTATTTGTCGGGAGCACAGATACGCAGTATTTT. This encodes CASSLFVGSTDTQYF.